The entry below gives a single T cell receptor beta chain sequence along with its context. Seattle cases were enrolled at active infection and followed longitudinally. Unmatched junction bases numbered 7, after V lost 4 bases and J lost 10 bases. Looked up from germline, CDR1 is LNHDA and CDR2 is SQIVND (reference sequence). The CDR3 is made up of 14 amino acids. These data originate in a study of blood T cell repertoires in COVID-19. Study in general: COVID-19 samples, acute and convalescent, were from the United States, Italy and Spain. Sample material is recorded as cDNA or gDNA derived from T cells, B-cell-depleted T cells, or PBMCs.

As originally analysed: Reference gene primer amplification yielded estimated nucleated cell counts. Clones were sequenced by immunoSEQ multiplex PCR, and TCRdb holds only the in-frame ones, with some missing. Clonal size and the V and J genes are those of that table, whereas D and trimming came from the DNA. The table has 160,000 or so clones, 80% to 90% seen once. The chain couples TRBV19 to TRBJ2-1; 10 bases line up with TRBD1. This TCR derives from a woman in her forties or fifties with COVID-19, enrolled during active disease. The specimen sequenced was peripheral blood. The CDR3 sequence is CASSRDRGSTEQFF. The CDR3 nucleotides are TGTGCCAGTAGTAGGGACAGGGGCTCCACGGAGCAGTTCTTC.